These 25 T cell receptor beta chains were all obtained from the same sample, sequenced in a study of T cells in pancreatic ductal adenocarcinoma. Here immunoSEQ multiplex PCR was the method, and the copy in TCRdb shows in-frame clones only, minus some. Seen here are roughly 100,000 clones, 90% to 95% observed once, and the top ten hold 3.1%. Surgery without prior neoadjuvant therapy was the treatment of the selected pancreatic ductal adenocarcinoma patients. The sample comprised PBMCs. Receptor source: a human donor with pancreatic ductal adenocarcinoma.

CDR3 nucleotide sequence: TGCGCCAGCAGCTTGGACAGGGCCAACGAGCAGTACTTC. Amino acids: CASSLDRANEQYF. J is TRBJ2-7 and V is TRBV5-1; D is perhaps TRBD1 (6 bases). Germline values: CDR1 SGHRS, CDR2 YFSETQ. The CDR3 length is 13 residues. V lost 0 bases, J lost 5 bases, and 9 bases lay in between.

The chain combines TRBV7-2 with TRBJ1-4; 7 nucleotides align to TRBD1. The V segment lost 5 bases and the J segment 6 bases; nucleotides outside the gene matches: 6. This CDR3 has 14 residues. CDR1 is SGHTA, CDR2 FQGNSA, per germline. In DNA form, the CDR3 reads TGTGCCAGCAGCCAAACGGGACAGCATGAAAAACTGTTTTTT. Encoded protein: CASSQTGQHEKLFF.

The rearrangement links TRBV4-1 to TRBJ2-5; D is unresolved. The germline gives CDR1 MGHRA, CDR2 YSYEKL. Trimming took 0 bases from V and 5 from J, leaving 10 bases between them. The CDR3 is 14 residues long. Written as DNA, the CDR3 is TGCGCCAGCAGCCAAGAACCGGGTTGGGAGACCCAGTACTTC. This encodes CASSQEPGWETQYF.

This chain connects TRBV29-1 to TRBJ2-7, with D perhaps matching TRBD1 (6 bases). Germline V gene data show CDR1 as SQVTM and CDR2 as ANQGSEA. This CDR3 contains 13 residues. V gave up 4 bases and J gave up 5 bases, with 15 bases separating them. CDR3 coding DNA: TGCAGCGTTGGGGGAACAGGGTGGCACGAGCAGTACTTC. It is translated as CSVGGTGWHEQYF.

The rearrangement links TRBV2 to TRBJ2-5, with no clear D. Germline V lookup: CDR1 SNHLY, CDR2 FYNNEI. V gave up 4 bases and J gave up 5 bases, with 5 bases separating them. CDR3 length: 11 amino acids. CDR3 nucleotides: TGTGCCAGCAGTGGACTGGAGACCCAGTACTTC. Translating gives CASSGLETQYF.

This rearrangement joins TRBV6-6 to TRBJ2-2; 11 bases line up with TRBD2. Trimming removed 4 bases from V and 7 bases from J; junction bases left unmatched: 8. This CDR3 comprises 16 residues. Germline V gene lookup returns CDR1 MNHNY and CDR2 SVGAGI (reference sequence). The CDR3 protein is CASSSTSGSNGGELFF. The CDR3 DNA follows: TGTGCCAGCAGTTCAACTAGCGGGAGTAATGGCGGGGAGCTGTTTTTT.

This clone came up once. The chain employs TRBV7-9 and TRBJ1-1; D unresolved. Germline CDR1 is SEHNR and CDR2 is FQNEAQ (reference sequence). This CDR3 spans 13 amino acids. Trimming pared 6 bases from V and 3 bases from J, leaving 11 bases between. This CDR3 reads CASRLVADTEAFF. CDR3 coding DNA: TGTGCCAGCAGGCTTGTGGCCGACACTGAAGCTTTCTTT.

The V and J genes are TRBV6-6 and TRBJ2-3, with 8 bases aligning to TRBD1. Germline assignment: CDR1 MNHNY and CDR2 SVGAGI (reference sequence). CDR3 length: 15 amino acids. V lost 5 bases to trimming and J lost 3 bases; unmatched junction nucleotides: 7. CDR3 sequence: CASSPTGDGTDTQYF. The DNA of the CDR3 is TGTGCCAGCAGTCCGACAGGGGATGGGACAGATACGCAGTATTTT.

In DNA form, the CDR3 reads TGTGCCAGCAGCTTTCAGGGCAAGATTCAGTTCTTC. It is translated as CASSFQGKIQFF. V usage is TRBV11-2 and J usage is TRBJ2-1; D is possibly TRBD1 (5 bases). With 3 bases removed from V and 13 bases from J, the gap between germline ends came to 13 bases. The CDR3 loop spans 12 amino acids. Germline V gene lookup returns CDR1 SGHAT and CDR2 FQNNGV.

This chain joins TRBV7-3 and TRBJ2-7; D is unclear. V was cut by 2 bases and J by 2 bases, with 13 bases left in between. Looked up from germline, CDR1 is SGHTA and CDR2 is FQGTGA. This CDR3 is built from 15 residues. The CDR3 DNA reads TGTGCCAGCAGCTTAGGTACCGGTGGGCCCTACGAGCAGTACTTC. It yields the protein CASSLGTGGPYEQYF.

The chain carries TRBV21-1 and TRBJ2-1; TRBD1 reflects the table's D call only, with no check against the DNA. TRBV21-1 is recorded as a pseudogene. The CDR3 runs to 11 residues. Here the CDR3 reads CASSKGHEQFF. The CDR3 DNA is TGTGCCAGCAGCAAAGGGCATGAGCAGTTCTTC.

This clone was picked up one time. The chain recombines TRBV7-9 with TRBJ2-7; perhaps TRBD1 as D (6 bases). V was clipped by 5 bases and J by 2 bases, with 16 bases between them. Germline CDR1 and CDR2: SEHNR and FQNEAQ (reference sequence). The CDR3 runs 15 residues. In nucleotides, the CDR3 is TGTGCCAGCAGCACGAGGGGGAAAGGGACCTACGAGCAGTACTTC. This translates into CASSTRGKGTYEQYF.

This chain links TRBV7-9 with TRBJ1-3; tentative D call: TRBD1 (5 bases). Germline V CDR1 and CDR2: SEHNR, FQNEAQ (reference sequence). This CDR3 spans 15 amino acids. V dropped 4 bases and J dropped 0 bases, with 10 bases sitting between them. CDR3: CASSWTIDSGNTIYF. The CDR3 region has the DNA TGTGCCAGCAGCTGGACAATAGACTCTGGAAACACCATATATTTT.

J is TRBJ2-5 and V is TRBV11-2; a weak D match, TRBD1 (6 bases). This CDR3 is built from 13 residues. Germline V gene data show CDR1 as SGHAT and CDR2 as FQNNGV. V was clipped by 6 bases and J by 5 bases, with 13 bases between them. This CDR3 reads CASRMTGGETQYF. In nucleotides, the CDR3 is TGTGCCAGCAGGATGACAGGCGGGGAGACCCAGTACTTC. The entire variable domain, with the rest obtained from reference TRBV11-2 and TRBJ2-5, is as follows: EAGVAQSPRYKIIEKRQSVAFWCNPISGHATLYWYQQILGQGPKLLIQFQNNGVVDDSQLPKDRFSAERLKGVDSTLKIQPAKLEDSAVYLCASRMTGGETQYFGPGTRLLVL.

The CDR3 region has the DNA TGTGCCAGCAGTTTACACGCGTCGCGCGAGCAGTACTTC. This sequence encodes CASSLHASREQYF. The gene calls are TRBV27 and TRBJ2-7; D not certain. Germline-derived CDR1 and CDR2 are MNHEY and SMNVEV (reference sequence). The CDR3 is 13 residues long. V lost 2 bases, J lost 6 bases, and 11 bases lay in between.

CDR3 residues: CAWRLPGNGYTF. CDR3 DNA sequence: TGTGCCTGGAGACTTCCAGGGAATGGCTACACCTTC. V and J are TRBV30 and TRBJ1-2; weak D call: TRBD1 (5 bases). CDR3 size: 12 residues. V was trimmed by 3 bases and J by 6 bases, leaving 11 bases between them. Germline CDR1 reads GTSNPN; CDR2 reads SVGIG (reference sequence).

The CDR3, as DNA: TGTGCCAGCAGCGCTCTAGCGGGAGCGGAGCAGTACTTC. Its translation: CASSALAGAEQYF. V is TRBV11-2 and J is TRBJ2-7; 10 positions match TRBD2. Trimming cost V 5 bases and J 7 bases; bases outside gene matches: 5. There are 13 residues in the CDR3. The germline gives CDR1 SGHAT, CDR2 FQNNGV.

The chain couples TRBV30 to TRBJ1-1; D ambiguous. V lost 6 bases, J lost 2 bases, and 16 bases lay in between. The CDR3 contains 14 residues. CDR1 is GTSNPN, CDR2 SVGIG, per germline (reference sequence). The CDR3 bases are TGTGCCTGCCCCTCGGGGAGAGGAAACACTGAAGCTTTCTTT. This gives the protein CACPSGRGNTEAFF. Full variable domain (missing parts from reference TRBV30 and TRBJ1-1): SQTIHQWPATLVQPVGSPLSLECTVEGTSNPNLYWYRQAAGRGLQLLFYSVGIGQISSEVPQNLSASRPQDRQFILSSKKLLLSDSGFYLCACPSGRGNTEAFFGQGTRLTVV.

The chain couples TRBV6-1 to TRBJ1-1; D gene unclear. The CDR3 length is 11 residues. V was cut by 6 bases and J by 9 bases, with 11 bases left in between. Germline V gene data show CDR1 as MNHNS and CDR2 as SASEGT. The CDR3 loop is CASREGGKAFF. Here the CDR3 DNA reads TGTGCCAGCAGGGAGGGAGGGAAAGCTTTCTTT.

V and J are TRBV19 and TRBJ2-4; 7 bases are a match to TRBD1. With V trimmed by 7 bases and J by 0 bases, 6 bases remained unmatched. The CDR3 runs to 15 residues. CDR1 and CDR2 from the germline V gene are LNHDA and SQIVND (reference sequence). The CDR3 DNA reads TGTGCCAGTACGCAGGGGGTCTCAGCCAAAAACATTCAGTACTTC. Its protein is CASTQGVSAKNIQYF.

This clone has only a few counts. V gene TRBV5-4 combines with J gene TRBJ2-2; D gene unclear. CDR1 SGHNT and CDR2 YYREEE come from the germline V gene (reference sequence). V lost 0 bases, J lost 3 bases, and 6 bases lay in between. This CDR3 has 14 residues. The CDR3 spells CASSLGQHTGELFF. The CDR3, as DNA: TGTGCCAGCAGCTTGGGACAACACACCGGGGAGCTGTTTTTT.

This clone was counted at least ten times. In DNA form, the CDR3 reads TGTGCCAGCAGTAGAGTGAGAGGAGGAGGGATAGATGAGACCCAGTACTTC. Translated, it gives CASSRVRGGGIDETQYF. V is TRBV25-1 and J is TRBJ2-5; weak D call: TRBD2 (6 bases). This CDR3 has 17 residues. Trimming shortened V by 5 bases and J by 5 bases, and 24 bases separated the two germline ends. CDR1 is MGHDK and CDR2 is SYGVNS in the germline V gene.

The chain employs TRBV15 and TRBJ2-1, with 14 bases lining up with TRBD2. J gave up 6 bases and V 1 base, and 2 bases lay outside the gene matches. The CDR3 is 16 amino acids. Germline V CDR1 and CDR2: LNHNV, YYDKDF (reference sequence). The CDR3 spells CATSRAGTSGSNEQFF. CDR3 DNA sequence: TGTGCCACCAGCAGAGCTGGGACTAGCGGGAGCAATGAGCAGTTCTTC. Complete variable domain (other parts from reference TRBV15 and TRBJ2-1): DAMVIQNPRYQVTQFGKPVTLSCSQTLNHNVMYWYQQKSSQAPKLLFHYYDKDFNNEADTPDNFQSRRPNTSFCFLDIRSPGLGDTAMYLCATSRAGTSGSNEQFFGPGTRLTVL.

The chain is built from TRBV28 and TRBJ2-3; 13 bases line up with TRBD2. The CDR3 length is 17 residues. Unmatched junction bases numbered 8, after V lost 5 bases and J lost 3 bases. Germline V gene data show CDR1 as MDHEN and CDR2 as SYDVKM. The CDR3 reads CASSPRTSGRLTDTQYF. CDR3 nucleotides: TGTGCCAGCAGTCCCCGGACTAGCGGGAGACTGACAGATACGCAGTATTTT.

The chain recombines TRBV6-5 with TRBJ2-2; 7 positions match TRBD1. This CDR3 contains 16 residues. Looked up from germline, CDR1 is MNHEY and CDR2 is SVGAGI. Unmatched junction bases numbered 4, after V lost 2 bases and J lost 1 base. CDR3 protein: CASSYEAGGNTGELFF. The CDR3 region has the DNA TGTGCCAGCAGTTACGAAGCAGGGGGGAACACCGGGGAGCTGTTTTTT.